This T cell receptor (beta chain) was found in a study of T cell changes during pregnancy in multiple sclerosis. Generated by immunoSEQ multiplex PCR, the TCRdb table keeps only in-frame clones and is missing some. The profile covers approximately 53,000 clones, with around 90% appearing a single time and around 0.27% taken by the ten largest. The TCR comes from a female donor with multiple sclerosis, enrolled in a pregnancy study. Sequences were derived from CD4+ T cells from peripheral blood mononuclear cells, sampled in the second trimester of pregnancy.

CDR3 amino acids: CASSVGGPSYQPQHF. The CDR3 nucleotides are TGTGCCAGCAGTGTAGGGGGTCCCTCATATCAGCCCCAGCATTTT. The chain couples TRBV6-1 to TRBJ1-5; D may be TRBD1 (6 bases). This CDR3 spans 15 amino acids. The germline gives CDR1 MNHNS, CDR2 SASEGT. V lost 4 bases and J lost 5, with 15 bases in between.